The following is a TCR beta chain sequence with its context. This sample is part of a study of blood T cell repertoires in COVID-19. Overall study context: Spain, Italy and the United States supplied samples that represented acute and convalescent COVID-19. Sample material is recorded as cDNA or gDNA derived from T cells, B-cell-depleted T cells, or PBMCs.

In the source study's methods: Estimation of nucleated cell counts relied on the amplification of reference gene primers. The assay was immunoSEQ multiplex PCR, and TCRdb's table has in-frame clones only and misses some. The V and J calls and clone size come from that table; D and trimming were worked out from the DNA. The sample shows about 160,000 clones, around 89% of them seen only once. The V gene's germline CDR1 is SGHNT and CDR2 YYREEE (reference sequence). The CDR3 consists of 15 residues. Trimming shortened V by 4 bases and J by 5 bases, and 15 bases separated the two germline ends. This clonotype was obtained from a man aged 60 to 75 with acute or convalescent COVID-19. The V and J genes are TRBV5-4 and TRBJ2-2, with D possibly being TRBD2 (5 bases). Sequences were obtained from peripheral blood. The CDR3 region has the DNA TGTGCCAGCAGCCTAGGATCTACGGGGACCGGGGAGCTGTTTTTT. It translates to CASSLGSTGTGELFF.